Presented here are 15 T cell receptor beta chains from one specimen sequenced in a study of T cell changes during pregnancy in multiple sclerosis. The assay was immunoSEQ multiplex PCR, and TCRdb's table has in-frame clones only and misses some. Of 20,000 to 30,000 clones in the sample, 88% were seen once. This sample comprised CD4+ T cells from peripheral blood mononuclear cells, obtained in the first trimester of pregnancy. The receptors were sampled from a female donor in good health, enrolled as a control in a pregnancy study.

The V gene is TRBV5-4, the J gene TRBJ2-5; TRBD2 matches 9 bases. The germline CDR1 and CDR2 sequences are SGHNT and YYREEE (reference sequence). V lost 2 bases to trimming and J lost 3 bases; unmatched junction nucleotides: 2. This CDR3 has 14 amino acids. The chain's CDR3 is CASSFSGGEETQYF. DNA of the CDR3: TGTGCCAGCAGCTTTAGCGGGGGAGAAGAGACCCAGTACTTC.

This sequence joins TRBV10-3 and TRBJ2-3, with 11 positions matching TRBD2. From germline, CDR1 is ENHRY and CDR2 SYGVKD. V lost 2 bases, J lost 0 bases, and 4 bases stayed unmatched. This CDR3 comprises 17 residues. CDR3 sequence: CAISETSGSGSTDTQYF. The CDR3 DNA follows: TGTGCCATCAGTGAGACTAGCGGGAGTGGGAGCACAGATACGCAGTATTTT.

The V gene is TRBV5-1, the J gene TRBJ2-3, with 11 bases identical to TRBD2. V trimming: 3 bases; J trimming: 5 bases; junction bases outside the gene matches: 5. CDR3 size: 15 residues. The germline V gene has CDR1 SGHRS and CDR2 YFSETQ. The CDR3 nucleotides are TGCGCCAGCAGCTCGGGACTAGCGGTTCAAGATACGCAGTATTTT. Translated, it gives CASSSGLAVQDTQYF.

As DNA, the CDR3 is TGCGCCAGCAGACTGACGGGACTTTCCTACGAGCAGTACTTC. Its translation: CASRLTGLSYEQYF. V usage is TRBV5-1 and J usage is TRBJ2-7; tentative D call: TRBD2 (6 bases). This CDR3 region has 14 residues. Germline CDR1 and CDR2: SGHRS and YFSETQ. V was pared by 5 bases and J by 1 base, with 13 bases between.

The chain recombines TRBV5-1 with TRBJ1-2, with TRBD1 matching 7 bases. This CDR3 has 14 amino acids. The germline gives CDR1 SGHRS, CDR2 YFSETQ. The V segment lost 0 bases and the J segment 6 bases; nucleotides outside the gene matches: 5. The CDR3 nucleotides read TGCGCCAGCAGCTTGGGACAGGGAGGAGATGGCTACACCTTC. Translation: CASSLGQGGDGYTF.

The rearrangement uses TRBV18 and TRBJ1-3; 9 nucleotides match TRBD1. The CDR3 contains 16 residues. Germline V gives CDR1 KGHSH, CDR2 LQKENI. V was pared by 2 bases and J by 0 bases, with 2 bases of the junction left unmatched. CDR3 residues: CASSPVTGGSGNTIYF. CDR3 sequence (DNA): TGTGCCAGCTCACCAGTGACAGGGGGCTCTGGAAACACCATATATTTT.

The chain carries TRBV7-9 and TRBJ1-4, with 7 nucleotides matching TRBD1. After removal of 5 bases from V and 0 bases from J, the junction contained 6 bases not matched to a gene. The CDR3 length is 16 residues. Looked up from germline, CDR1 is SEHNR and CDR2 is FQNEAQ (reference sequence). The CDR3 protein is CASSPSGQATNEKLFF. Written as DNA, the CDR3 is TGTGCCAGCAGCCCCTCCGGACAGGCAACTAATGAAAAACTGTTTTTT.

The chain is built from TRBV29-1 and TRBJ1-1; D remains unclear. The CDR3 is made up of 14 amino acids. Germline values: CDR1 SQVTM, CDR2 ANQGSEA. The V gene lost 4 bases and the J gene lost 2 bases, with 14 bases spanning the gap. CDR3 DNA sequence: TGCAGCGTTGCTTTCGGTCCAGGAAACACTGAAGCTTTCTTT. It yields the protein CSVAFGPGNTEAFF.

The rearrangement joins TRBV6-1 to TRBJ1-3; D uncertain. The CDR3 spans 15 residues. V shed 3 bases and J shed 3 bases, with 12 bases lying between them. Looked up from germline, CDR1 is MNHNS and CDR2 is SASEGT. The CDR3 DNA is TGTGCCAGCAGTGATCCAGCGGTACGTGGAAACACCATATATTTT. This translates into CASSDPAVRGNTIYF.

This chain joins TRBV5-1 and TRBJ1-1; D is perhaps TRBD1 (5 bases). Germline CDR1 and CDR2: SGHRS and YFSETQ. V lost 4 bases and J 11 bases, leaving 24 bases between the germline ends. The CDR3 consists of 15 residues. The CDR3 sequence is CASSEPTQGTLAAFF. CDR3 nucleotides: TGCGCCAGCAGCGAACCTACTCAGGGTACTCTTGCTGCTTTCTTT.

The rearrangement links TRBV6-6 to TRBJ2-1; D unclear. Per the germline V gene, CDR1 is MNHNY and CDR2 is SVGAGI (reference sequence). The CDR3 is made up of 14 amino acids. V lost 4 bases and J lost 3, with 10 bases in between. DNA of the CDR3: TGTGCCAGCAGTTTTTCTAGAATCTACAATGAGCAGTTCTTC. This translates into CASSFSRIYNEQFF.

The chain recombines TRBV10-3 with TRBJ1-5; no clear D gene. Trimming left V 2 bases short and J 4 bases short, with 12 bases between. Germline CDR1 and CDR2: ENHRY and SYGVKD. The CDR3 is made up of 15 amino acids. The CDR3 loop is CAISEGIGGNQPQHF. The DNA for the CDR3 is TGTGCCATCAGTGAGGGCATAGGCGGAAATCAGCCCCAGCATTTT.

This sequence joins TRBV5-6 and TRBJ2-6; 9 bases are a match to TRBD1. Germline V gene data show CDR1 as SGHDT and CDR2 as YYEEEE. J was trimmed by 4 bases and V by 4 bases; bases with no gene match: 9. This CDR3 spans 17 amino acids. The CDR3: CASSTAGQGAGANVLTF. The CDR3 DNA sequence: TGTGCCAGCAGCACCGCGGGACAGGGAGCGGGGGCCAACGTCCTGACTTTC.

This clone was seen just once. CDR3 nucleotide sequence: TGCGCCAGCAGCTTCCAGGGCGAATACGAGCAGTACTTC. It yields the protein CASSFQGEYEQYF. The chain combines TRBV5-1 with TRBJ2-7; D possibly corresponds to TRBD1 (5 bases). This CDR3 region has 13 residues. Looked up from germline, CDR1 is SGHRS and CDR2 is YFSETQ. Trimming stripped 2 bases from V and 4 bases from J, with 10 bases between.

This clone came up once. The J gene is TRBJ1-5, the V gene TRBV19, with 9 positions matching TRBD1. V dropped 5 bases and J dropped 6; count of bases not matched to a gene: 11. Germline V lookup: CDR1 LNHDA, CDR2 SQIVND (reference sequence). The CDR3 is made up of 16 amino acids. CDR3 coding DNA: TGTGCCAGTAGTGTCTCCGGGACAGGGATGGGTCAGCCCCAGCATTTT. Encoded protein: CASSVSGTGMGQPQHF.